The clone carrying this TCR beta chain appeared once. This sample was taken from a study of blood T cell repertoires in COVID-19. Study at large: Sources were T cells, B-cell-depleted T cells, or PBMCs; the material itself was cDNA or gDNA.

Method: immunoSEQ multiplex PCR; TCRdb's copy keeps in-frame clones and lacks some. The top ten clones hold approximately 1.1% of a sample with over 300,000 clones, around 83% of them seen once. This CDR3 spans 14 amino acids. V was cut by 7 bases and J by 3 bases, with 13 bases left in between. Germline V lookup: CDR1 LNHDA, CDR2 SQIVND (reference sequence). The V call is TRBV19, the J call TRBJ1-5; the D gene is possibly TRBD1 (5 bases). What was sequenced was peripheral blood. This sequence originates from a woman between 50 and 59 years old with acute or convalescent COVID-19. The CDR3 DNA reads TGTGCCAGTAAACGAAGGGGTGACAATCAGCCCCAGCATTTT. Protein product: CASKRRGDNQPQHF.